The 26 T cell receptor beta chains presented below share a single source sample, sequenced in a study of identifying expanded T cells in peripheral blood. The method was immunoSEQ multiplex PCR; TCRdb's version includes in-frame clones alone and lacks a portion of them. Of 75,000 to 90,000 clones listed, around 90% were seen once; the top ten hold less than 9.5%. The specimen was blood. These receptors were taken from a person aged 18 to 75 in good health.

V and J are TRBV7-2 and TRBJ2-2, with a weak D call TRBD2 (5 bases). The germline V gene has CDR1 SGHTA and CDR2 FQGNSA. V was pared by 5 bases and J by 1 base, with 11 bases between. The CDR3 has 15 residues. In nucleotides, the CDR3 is TGTGCCAGCAGCCCCCGGACTGGGAACACCGGGGAGCTGTTTTTT. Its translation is CASSPRTGNTGELFF.

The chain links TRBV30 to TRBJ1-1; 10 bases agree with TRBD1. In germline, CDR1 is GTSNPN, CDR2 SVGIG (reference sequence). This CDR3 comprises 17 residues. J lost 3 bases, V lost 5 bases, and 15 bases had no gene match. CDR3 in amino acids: CAWDPNRDRGGYTEAFF. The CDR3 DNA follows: TGTGCCTGGGATCCTAACCGGGACAGGGGAGGGTACACTGAAGCTTTCTTT.

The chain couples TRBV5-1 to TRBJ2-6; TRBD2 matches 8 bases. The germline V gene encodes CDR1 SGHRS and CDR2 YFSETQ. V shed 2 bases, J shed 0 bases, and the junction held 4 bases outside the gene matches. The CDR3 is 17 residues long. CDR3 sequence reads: CASSFSGGASGANVLTF. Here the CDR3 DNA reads TGCGCCAGCAGCTTTTCCGGGGGGGCCTCTGGGGCCAACGTCCTGACTTTC.

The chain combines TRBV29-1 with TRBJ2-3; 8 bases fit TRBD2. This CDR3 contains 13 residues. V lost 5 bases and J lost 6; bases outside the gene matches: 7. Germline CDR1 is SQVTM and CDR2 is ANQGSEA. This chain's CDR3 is CSVSGGGPDTQYF. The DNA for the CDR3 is TGCAGCGTTTCCGGCGGGGGGCCCGATACGCAGTATTTT.

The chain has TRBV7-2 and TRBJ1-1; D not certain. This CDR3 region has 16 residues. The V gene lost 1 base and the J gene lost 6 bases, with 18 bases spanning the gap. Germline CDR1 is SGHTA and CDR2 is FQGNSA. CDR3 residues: CASSLVLVSRPPEAFF. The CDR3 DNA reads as TGTGCCAGCAGCTTAGTTTTGGTATCTCGCCCCCCTGAAGCTTTCTTT.

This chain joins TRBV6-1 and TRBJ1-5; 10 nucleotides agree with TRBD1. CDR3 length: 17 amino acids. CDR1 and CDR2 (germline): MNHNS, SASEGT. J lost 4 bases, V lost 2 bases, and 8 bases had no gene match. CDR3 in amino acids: CASSERGGQGSNQPQHF. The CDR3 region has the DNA TGTGCCAGCAGTGAAAGAGGGGGACAGGGGAGTAATCAGCCCCAGCATTTT.

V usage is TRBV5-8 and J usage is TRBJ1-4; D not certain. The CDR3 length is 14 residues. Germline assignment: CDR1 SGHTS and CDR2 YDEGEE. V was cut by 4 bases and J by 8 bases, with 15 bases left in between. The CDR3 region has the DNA TGTGCCAGCAGCCGGGTCAGGATACGAGAAAAACTGTTTTTT. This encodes CASSRVRIREKLFF.

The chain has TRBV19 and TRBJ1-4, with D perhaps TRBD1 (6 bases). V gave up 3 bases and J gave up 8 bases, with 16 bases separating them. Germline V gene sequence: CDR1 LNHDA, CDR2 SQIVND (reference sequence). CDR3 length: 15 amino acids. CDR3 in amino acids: CASSMGGAGVEKLFF. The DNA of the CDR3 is TGTGCCAGTAGTATGGGCGGGGCAGGGGTAGAAAAACTGTTTTTT.

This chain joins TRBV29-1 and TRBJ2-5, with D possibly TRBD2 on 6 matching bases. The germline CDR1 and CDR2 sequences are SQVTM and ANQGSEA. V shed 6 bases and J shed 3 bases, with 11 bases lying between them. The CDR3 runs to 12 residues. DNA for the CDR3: TGCAGCGTCAAACTAGCTAAAGAGACCCAGTACTTC. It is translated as CSVKLAKETQYF. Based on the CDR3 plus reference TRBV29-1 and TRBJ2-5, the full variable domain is SAVISQKPSRDICQRGTSLTIQCQVDSQVTMMFWYRQQPGQSLTLIATANQGSEATYESGFVIDKFPISRPNLTFSTLTVSNMSPEDSSIYLCSVKLAKETQYFGPGTRLLVL.

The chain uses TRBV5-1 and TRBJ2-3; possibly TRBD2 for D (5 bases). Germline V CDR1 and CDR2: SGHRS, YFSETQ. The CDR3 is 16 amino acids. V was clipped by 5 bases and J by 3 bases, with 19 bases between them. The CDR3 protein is CASRFEKVRGTDTQYF. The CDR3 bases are TGCGCCAGCAGGTTCGAAAAGGTCCGGGGTACAGATACGCAGTATTTT.

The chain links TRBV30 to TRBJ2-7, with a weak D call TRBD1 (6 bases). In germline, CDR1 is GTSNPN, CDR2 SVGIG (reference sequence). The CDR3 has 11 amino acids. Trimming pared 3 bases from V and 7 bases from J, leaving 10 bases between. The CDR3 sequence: CAWRARGEQYF. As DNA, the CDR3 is TGTGCCTGGAGAGCCAGGGGTGAGCAGTACTTC.

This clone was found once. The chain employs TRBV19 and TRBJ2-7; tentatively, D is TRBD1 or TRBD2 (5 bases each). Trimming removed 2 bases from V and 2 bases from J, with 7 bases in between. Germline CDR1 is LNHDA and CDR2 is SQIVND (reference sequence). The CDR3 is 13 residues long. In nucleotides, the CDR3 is TGTGCCAGTAGTATACAGGGACCCTACGAGCAGTACTTC. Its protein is CASSIQGPYEQYF.

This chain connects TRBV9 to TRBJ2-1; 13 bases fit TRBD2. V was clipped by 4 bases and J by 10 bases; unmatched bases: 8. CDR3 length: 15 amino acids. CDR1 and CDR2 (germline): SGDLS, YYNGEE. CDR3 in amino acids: CASSSGLAGVLEQFF. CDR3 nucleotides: TGTGCCAGCAGCTCCGGACTAGCGGGAGTCCTAGAGCAGTTCTTC. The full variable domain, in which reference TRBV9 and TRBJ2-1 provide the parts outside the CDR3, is DSGVTQTPKHLITATGQRVTLRCSPRSGDLSVYWYQQSLDQGLQFLIQYYNGEERAKGNILERFSAQQFPDLHSELNLSSLELGDSALYFCASSSGLAGVLEQFFGPGTRLTVL.

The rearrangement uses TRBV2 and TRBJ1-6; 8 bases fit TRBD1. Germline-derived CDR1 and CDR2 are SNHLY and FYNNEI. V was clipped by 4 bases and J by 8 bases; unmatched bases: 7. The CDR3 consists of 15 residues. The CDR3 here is CASSARDRGYSPLHF. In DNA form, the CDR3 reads TGTGCCAGCAGTGCGCGAGACAGGGGATATTCACCCCTCCACTTT.

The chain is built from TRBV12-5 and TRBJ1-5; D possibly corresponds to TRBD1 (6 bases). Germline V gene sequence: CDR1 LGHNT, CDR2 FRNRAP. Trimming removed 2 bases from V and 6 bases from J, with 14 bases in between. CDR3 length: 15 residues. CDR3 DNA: TGTGCTAGTGGTTTGTCTACAGGGACGGGTCAGCCCCAGCATTTT. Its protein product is CASGLSTGTGQPQHF.

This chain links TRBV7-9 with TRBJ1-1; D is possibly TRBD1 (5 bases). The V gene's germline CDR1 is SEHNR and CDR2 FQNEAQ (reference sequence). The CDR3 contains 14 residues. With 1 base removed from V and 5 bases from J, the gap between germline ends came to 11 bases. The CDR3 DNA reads TGTGCCAGCAGCTTAGTGGGGGGAAGGACTGAAGCTTTCTTT. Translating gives CASSLVGGRTEAFF.

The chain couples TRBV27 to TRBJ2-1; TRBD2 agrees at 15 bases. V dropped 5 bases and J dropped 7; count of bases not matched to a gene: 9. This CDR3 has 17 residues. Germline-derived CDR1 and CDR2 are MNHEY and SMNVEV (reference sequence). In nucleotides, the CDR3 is TGTGCCAGCAGTCCTTGGACTAGCGGGGGGGCCGAAAATGAGCAGTTCTTC. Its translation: CASSPWTSGGAENEQFF.

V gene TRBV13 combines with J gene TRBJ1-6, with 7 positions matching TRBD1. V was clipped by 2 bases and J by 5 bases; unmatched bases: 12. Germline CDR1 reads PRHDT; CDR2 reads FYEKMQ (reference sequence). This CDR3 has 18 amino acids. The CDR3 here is CASSLRPWDSKNNSPLHF. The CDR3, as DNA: TGTGCCAGCAGCTTACGACCCTGGGACAGCAAGAATAATTCACCCCTCCACTTT.

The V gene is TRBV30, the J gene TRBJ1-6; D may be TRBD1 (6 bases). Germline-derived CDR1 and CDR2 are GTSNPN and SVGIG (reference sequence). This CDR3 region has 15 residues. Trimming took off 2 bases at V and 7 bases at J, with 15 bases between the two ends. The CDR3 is CAWSPGTRGNSPLHF. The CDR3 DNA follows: TGTGCCTGGAGTCCCGGGACGAGGGGGAATTCACCCCTCCACTTT.

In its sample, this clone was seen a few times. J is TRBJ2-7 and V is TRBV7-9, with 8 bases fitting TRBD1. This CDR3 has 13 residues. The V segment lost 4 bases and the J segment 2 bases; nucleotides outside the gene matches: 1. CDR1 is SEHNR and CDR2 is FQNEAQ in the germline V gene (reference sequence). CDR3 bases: TGTGCCAGCAGCTCCAGGGGGCCCTACGAGCAGTACTTC. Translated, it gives CASSSRGPYEQYF.

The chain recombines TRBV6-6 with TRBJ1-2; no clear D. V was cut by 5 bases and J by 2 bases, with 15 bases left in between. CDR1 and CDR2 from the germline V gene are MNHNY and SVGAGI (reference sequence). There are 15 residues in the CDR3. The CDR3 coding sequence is TGTGCCAGCAGTCCTTCTCTGAGTAGGAACTATGGCTACACCTTC. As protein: CASSPSLSRNYGYTF.

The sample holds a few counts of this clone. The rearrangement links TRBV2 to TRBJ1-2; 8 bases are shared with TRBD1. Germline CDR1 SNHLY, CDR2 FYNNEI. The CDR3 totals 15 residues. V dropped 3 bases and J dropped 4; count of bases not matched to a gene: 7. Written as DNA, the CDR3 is TGTGCCAGCAGTGAGTTTGGACAGGGAAGCTATGGCTACACCTTC. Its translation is CASSEFGQGSYGYTF. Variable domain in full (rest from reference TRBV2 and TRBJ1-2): EPEVTQTPSHQVTQMGQEVILRCVPISNHLYFYWYRQILGQKVEFLVSFYNNEISEKSEIFDDQFSVERPDGSNFTLKIRSTKLEDSAMYFCASSEFGQGSYGYTFGSGTRLTVV.

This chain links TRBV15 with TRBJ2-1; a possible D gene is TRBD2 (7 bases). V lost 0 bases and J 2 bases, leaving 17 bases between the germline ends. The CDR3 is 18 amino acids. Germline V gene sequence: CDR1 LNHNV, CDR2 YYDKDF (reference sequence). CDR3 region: CATSREGWGGGAYNEQFF. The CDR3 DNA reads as TGTGCCACCAGCAGAGAAGGTTGGGGCGGGGGCGCCTACAATGAGCAGTTCTTC.

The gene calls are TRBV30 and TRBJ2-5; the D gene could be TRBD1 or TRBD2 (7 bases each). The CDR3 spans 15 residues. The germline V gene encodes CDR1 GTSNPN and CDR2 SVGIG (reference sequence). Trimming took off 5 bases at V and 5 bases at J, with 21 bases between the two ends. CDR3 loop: CAWATGGQQGETQYF. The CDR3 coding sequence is TGTGCCTGGGCAACGGGGGGACAACAGGGGGAGACCCAGTACTTC.

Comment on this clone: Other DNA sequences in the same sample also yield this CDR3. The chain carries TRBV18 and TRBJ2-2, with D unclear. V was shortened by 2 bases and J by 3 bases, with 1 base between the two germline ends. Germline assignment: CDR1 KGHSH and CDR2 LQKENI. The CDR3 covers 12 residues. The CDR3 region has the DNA TGTGCCAGCTCACCATACACCGGGGAGCTGTTTTTT. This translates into CASSPYTGELFF. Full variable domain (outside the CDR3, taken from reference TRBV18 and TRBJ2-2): NAGVMQNPRHLVRRRGQEARLRCSPMKGHSHVYWYRQLPEEGLKFMVYLQKENIIDESGMPKERFSAEFPKEGPSILRIQQVVRGDSAAYFCASSPYTGELFFGEGSRLTVL.

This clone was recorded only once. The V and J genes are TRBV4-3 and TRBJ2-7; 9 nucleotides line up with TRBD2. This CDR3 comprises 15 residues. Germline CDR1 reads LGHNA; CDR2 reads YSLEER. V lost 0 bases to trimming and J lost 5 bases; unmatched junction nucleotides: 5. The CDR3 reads CASSQESGRNHEQYF. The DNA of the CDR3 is TGCGCCAGCAGCCAAGAAAGCGGGAGGAATCACGAGCAGTACTTC.